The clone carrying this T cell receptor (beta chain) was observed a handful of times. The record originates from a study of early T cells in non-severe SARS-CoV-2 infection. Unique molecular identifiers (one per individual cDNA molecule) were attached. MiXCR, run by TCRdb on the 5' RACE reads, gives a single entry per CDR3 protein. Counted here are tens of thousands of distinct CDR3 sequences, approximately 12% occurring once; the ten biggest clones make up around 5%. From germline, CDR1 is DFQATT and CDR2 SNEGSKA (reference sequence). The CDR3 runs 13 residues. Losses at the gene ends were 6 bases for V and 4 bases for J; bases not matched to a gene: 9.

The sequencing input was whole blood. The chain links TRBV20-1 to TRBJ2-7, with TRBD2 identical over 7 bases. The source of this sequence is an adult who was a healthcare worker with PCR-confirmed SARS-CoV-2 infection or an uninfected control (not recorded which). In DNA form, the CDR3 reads TGCAGTGCCGTCTGGCCTAGCGGATACGAGCAGTACTTC. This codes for CSAVWPSGYEQYF.